This TCR beta chain was sequenced during a study of blood T cell repertoires in COVID-19. The CDR3 length is 15 residues. V was cut by 0 bases and J by 5 bases, with 12 bases left in between. Germline V CDR1 and CDR2: SGHRS, YFSETQ. Produced via immunoSEQ multiplex PCR; TCRdb's table is partial and in-frame only. Here the sample spans about 130,000 clones, around 82% being singletons. Sample: peripheral blood. The TCR comes from a human donor in a cohort sampled during active COVID-19. The chain combines TRBV5-1 with TRBJ1-5; D is undetermined. The CDR3 DNA reads TGCGCCAGCAGCTTGGATCCGGGAGGAGATCAGCCCCAGCATTTT. The encoded protein is CASSLDPGGDQPQHF.